Listed here are 24 T cell receptor beta chains from one sample, sequenced in a study of monozygotic twins with cystic fibrosis. Data came from immunoSEQ multiplex PCR; TCRdb stores just in-frame clones and leaves some out. The repertoire holds about 23,000 clones, with 95% to 98% as singletons. The sequenced sample consisted of blood. Receptors originate from a girl aged 5 to 17 with cystic fibrosis.

This clone was detected a few times. The chain joins TRBV27 to TRBJ1-2, with D possibly matching TRBD1 (6 bases). CDR3 length equals 12 residues. V shed 8 bases and J shed 6 bases, with 13 bases lying between them. CDR1 MNHEY and CDR2 SMNVEV come from the germline V gene (reference sequence). The CDR3 region is CASSTQGNGYTF. The CDR3 DNA reads TGTGCCAGCTCCACTCAGGGGAATGGCTACACCTTC.

The rearrangement uses TRBV30 and TRBJ2-2; 10 nucleotides match TRBD1. Germline trimming cut 4 bases from V and 6 bases from J; bases unmatched to any gene: 2. The CDR3 totals 13 residues. Germline CDR1 GTSNPN, CDR2 SVGIG (reference sequence). CDR3 sequence reads: CAWIGQGAGELFF. CDR3 coding DNA: TGTGCCTGGATAGGACAGGGGGCCGGGGAGCTGTTTTTT.

This chain joins TRBV2 and TRBJ1-4; no clear D gene. Germline V CDR1 and CDR2: SNHLY, FYNNEI. The CDR3 runs to 13 residues. The V end lost 8 bases, the J end lost 0 bases, and 7 bases lay between the germline ends. CDR3 residues: CASGRATNEKLFF. The DNA of the CDR3 is TGTGCCAGCGGTCGAGCAACTAATGAAAAACTGTTTTTT.

The chain is built from TRBV30 and TRBJ2-1; 10 nucleotides line up with TRBD1. The V and J ends lost 5 bases and 6 bases, in that order; junction bases with no gene match: 4. The CDR3 consists of 13 residues. The germline V gene has CDR1 GTSNPN and CDR2 SVGIG (reference sequence). For the CDR3, the DNA is TGTGCCTGGGCCGGGACAGGGGCCAATGAGCAGTTCTTC. Protein product: CAWAGTGANEQFF.

V usage is TRBV9 and J usage is TRBJ1-2; D is perhaps TRBD1 (5 bases). Germline V gene lookup returns CDR1 SGDLS and CDR2 YYNGEE. The CDR3 has 11 residues. V was trimmed by 4 bases and J by 8 bases, leaving 9 bases between them. DNA for the CDR3: TGTGCCAGCAGCAGGGGAGCGGGCTACACCTTC. Its protein is CASSRGAGYTF.

The chain is built from TRBV28 and TRBJ2-7; 7 positions agree with TRBD1. V was clipped by 6 bases and J by 0 bases; unmatched bases: 5. This CDR3 has 14 residues. Germline V lookup: CDR1 MDHEN, CDR2 SYDVKM. CDR3 region: CASRRGPLSYEQYF. CDR3 nucleotides: TGTGCCAGCAGGAGGGGGCCCCTCTCCTACGAGCAGTACTTC.

The chain couples TRBV7-2 to TRBJ2-1; D is unclear. The germline gives CDR1 SGHTA, CDR2 FQGNSA. Trimming shortened V by 5 bases and J by 10 bases, and 9 bases separated the two germline ends. The CDR3 sequence is 11 residues long. CDR3 bases: TGTGCCAGCAGCCTCTTCAGGGAGCAGTTCTTC. Its translation: CASSLFREQFF.

The rearrangement joins TRBV4-3 to TRBJ2-3; TRBD2 aligns across 9 bases. The V gene end was trimmed by 6 bases and the J gene end by 4 bases; junction bases not matched to a gene: 14. The CDR3 spans 17 residues. CDR1 is LGHNA, CDR2 YSLEER, per germline. DNA for the CDR3: TGCGCCAGCAGTCTGGAGGCGGGAGGGCCCTCGGCAGATACGCAGTATTTT. Protein sequence: CASSLEAGGPSADTQYF.

This chain connects TRBV14 to TRBJ1-2; D is unresolved. Germline CDR1 SGHDN, CDR2 FVKESK. V lost 0 bases and J lost 8, with 7 bases in between. The CDR3 is 12 amino acids. CDR3 residues: CASSQDYVGYTF. CDR3 DNA sequence: TGTGCCAGCAGCCAAGATTACGTGGGCTACACCTTC. The full variable domain, its missing parts supplied by reference TRBV14 and TRBJ1-2, is EAGVTQFPSHSVIEKGQTVTLRCDPISGHDNLYWYRRVMGKEIKFLLHFVKESKQDESGMPNNRFLAERTGGTYSTLKVQPAELEDSGVYFCASSQDYVGYTFGSGTRLTVV.

A single count supports this clone. The chain employs TRBV5-4 and TRBJ2-3, with 11 nucleotides matching TRBD2. The length of the CDR3 is 15 residues. Germline V gene sequence: CDR1 SGHNT, CDR2 YYREEE (reference sequence). Trimming removed 4 bases from V and 6 bases from J; junction bases left unmatched: 7. CDR3 sequence reads: CASSRFPSGRDTQYF. The CDR3 DNA reads as TGTGCCAGCAGCAGGTTCCCTAGCGGGAGGGATACGCAGTATTTT.

CDR3 in amino acids: CAWKEWGAASTEAFF. The CDR3 DNA reads as TGTGCCTGGAAGGAGTGGGGGGCTGCGAGCACTGAAGCTTTCTTT. The chain employs TRBV30 and TRBJ1-1; a weak D match, TRBD1 (6 bases). The CDR3 contains 15 residues. Per the germline V gene, CDR1 is GTSNPN and CDR2 is SVGIG (reference sequence). V was shortened by 4 bases and J by 4 bases, with 19 bases between the two germline ends.

The chain couples TRBV2 to TRBJ2-1, with D maybe TRBD1 (5 bases). Germline loops: CDR1 SNHLY, CDR2 FYNNEI. V gave up 8 bases and J gave up 7 bases, with 9 bases separating them. This CDR3 region has 11 residues. The CDR3 is CASSKGNEQFF. CDR3 DNA: TGTGCCAGCTCTAAGGGGAATGAGCAGTTCTTC.

The DNA for the CDR3 is TGTGCCAGCAGCTTTATGGGGGTATTGGGCGGGGAGCTGTTTTTT. Translation gives CASSFMGVLGGELFF. V and J are TRBV7-2 and TRBJ2-2; D is perhaps TRBD1 or TRBD2 (5 bases each). V lost 3 bases and J lost 7, with 15 bases in between. CDR1 and CDR2 (germline): SGHTA, FQGNSA. This CDR3 spans 15 amino acids. Drawing the rest from reference TRBV7-2 and TRBJ2-2, the complete variable domain is GAGVSQSPSNKVTEKGKDVELRCDPISGHTALYWYRQSLGQGLEFLIYFQGNSAPDKSGLPSDRFSAERTGGSVSTLTIQRTQQEDSAVYLCASSFMGVLGGELFFGEGSRLTVL.

In its sample, this clone was seen once. Here the CDR3 reads CASSLGSPLDYQPQHF. The CDR3, as DNA: TGTGCCAGCAGCCTCGGAAGTCCCTTAGATTATCAGCCCCAGCATTTT. The chain couples TRBV5-8 to TRBJ1-5; D is undetermined. CDR1 is SGHTS, CDR2 YDEGEE, per germline. This CDR3 contains 16 residues. V was pared by 4 bases and J by 5 bases, with 19 bases between.

This sequence joins TRBV4-3 and TRBJ1-1; D unresolved. The germline CDR1 and CDR2 sequences are LGHNA and YSLEER. The CDR3 totals 15 residues. V was cut by 0 bases and J by 2 bases, with 10 bases left in between. The CDR3 region is CASSQDGGLNTEAFF. In nucleotides, the CDR3 is TGCGCCAGCAGCCAAGATGGCGGTTTAAACACTGAAGCTTTCTTT.

This rearrangement joins TRBV23-1 to TRBJ2-7; 10 positions match TRBD1. TRBV23-1 is an ORF, with its function uncertain. The CDR3 length is 17 residues. The V segment lost 1 base and the J segment 0 bases; nucleotides outside the gene matches: 6. CDR3 in DNA: TGCGCCAGCAGTCAATTGTACGGACAGGGGGACTCCTACGAGCAGTACGTC. This codes for CASSQLYGQGDSYEQYV.

The chain's CDR3 is CASSSSSGTEGISEKLFF. As DNA, the CDR3 is TGTGCCAGCAGTAGTAGCTCCGGGACGGAGGGGATTAGTGAAAAACTGTTTTTT. The rearrangement links TRBV28 to TRBJ1-4, with D possibly TRBD1 on 5 matching bases. Germline loops: CDR1 MDHEN, CDR2 SYDVKM. The ends were cut back, 5 bases at V and 7 bases at J, with 26 bases in the middle. This CDR3 comprises 18 residues. Full variable domain (missing parts from reference TRBV28 and TRBJ1-4): DVKVTQSSRYLVKRTGEKVFLECVQDMDHENMFWYRQDPGLGLRLIYFSYDVKMKEKGDIPEGYSVSREKKERFSLILESASTNQTSMYLCASSSSSGTEGISEKLFFGSGTQLSVL.

The chain uses TRBV9 and TRBJ1-4, with D hard to call. CDR3 size: 13 residues. Deletions cut 0 bases from V and 7 bases from J, with 7 bases between. In germline, CDR1 is SGDLS, CDR2 YYNGEE. CDR3 sequence (DNA): TGTGCCAGCAGCGTAGGTGCAGGTGAAAAACTGTTTTTT. Its translation: CASSVGAGEKLFF.

The chain's CDR3 is CASSLQGTDTQYF. The CDR3 DNA reads as TGTGCCAGCAGCTTACAGGGAACAGATACGCAGTATTTT. This chain connects TRBV7-2 to TRBJ2-3, with D possibly matching TRBD1 (5 bases). This CDR3 is 13 amino acids long. The V end lost 2 bases, the J end lost 3 bases, and 6 bases lay between the germline ends. Germline V CDR1 and CDR2: SGHTA, FQGNSA.

The count of this clone is one. The V call is TRBV30, the J call TRBJ2-1; 7 bases align to TRBD2. Looked up from germline, CDR1 is GTSNPN and CDR2 is SVGIG (reference sequence). V dropped 6 bases and J dropped 1; count of bases not matched to a gene: 6. This CDR3 has 14 residues. CDR3 sequence (DNA): TGTGCCTGCCTGCGCGGGGGTTCCTACAATGAGCAGTTCTTC. This gives the protein CACLRGGSYNEQFF.

The chain recombines TRBV18 with TRBJ2-7; D might be TRBD2 (6 bases). Germline CDR1 reads KGHSH; CDR2 reads LQKENI. Trimming took 0 bases from V and 7 from J, leaving 10 bases between them. This CDR3 region has 13 residues. The CDR3 sequence is CASSPPGGREQYF. In nucleotides, the CDR3 is TGTGCCAGCTCACCACCCGGAGGGAGGGAGCAGTACTTC.

This clone appeared once. The V and J genes are TRBV28 and TRBJ1-1; D call uncertain. Germline loops: CDR1 MDHEN, CDR2 SYDVKM. V was clipped by 5 bases and J by 4 bases, with 17 bases between them. The CDR3 is 15 residues long. The DNA for the CDR3 is TGTGCCAGCAGTATCGGGTCTATATCGACCACTGAAGCTTTCTTT. It translates to CASSIGSISTTEAFF.

This rearrangement joins TRBV5-1 to TRBJ1-1, with 8 positions matching TRBD1. The CDR3 length is 17 residues. V lost 0 bases and J lost 4; bases outside the gene matches: 11. Germline V gives CDR1 SGHRS, CDR2 YFSETQ. The CDR3 DNA reads TGCGCCAGCAGCTTGGGACAGGGGACAAGGGCGGTCACTGAAGCTTTCTTT. This gives the protein CASSLGQGTRAVTEAFF.

The chain uses TRBV9 and TRBJ2-3; D not certain. The CDR3 is 16 residues long. V was pared by 2 bases and J by 4 bases, with 17 bases between. Per germline, CDR1 SGDLS and CDR2 YYNGEE. The CDR3 loop is CASSVLGIPPSDTQYF. The CDR3 DNA reads TGTGCCAGCAGCGTCCTAGGGATCCCGCCCTCAGATACGCAGTATTTT.